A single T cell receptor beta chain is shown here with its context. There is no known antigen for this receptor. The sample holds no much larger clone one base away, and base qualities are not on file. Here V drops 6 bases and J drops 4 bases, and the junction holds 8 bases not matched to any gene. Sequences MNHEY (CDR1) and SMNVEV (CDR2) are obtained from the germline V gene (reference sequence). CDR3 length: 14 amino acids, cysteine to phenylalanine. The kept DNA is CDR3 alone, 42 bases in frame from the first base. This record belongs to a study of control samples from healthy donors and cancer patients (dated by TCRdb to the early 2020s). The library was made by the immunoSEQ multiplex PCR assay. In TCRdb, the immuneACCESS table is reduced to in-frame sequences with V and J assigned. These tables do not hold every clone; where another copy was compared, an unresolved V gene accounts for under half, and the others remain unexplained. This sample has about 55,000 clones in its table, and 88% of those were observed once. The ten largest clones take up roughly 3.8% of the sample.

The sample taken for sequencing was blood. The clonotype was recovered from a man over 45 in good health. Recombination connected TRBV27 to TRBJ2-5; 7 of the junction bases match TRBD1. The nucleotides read TGTGCCAGCAGACACTTCGCAGGGGGAGAGACCCAGTACTTC. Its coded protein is CASRHFAGGETQYF.